The table lists the clone carrying this TCR beta chain with many counts. Its target is unknown. This CDR3 comprises 13 residues. Trimming removed 9 bases at V and 11 bases at J, with 20 bases between. CDR1 and CDR2 from the germline V gene are SGHVS and FNYEAQ. The data are from a study of T cells in Graves' hyperthyroidism and ophthalmopathy. Findings and caveats of the study: Patients with ophthalmopathy were separated from those with stable hyperthyroidism by a 13 V-J model.

What was amplified from RNA transcripts were TCR beta CDR3 regions. The HTBI primer set was used in a first-round RT-PCR of the TCR CDR3. TCRdb independently ran MiXCR on the multiplex PCR reads; one entry per CDR3 protein. The data contain just under 750,000 distinct CDR3 sequences, roughly a third of them singletons. The chain employs TRBV7-6 and TRBJ1-5; D is uncertain. This receptor was taken from a woman in her forties with Graves' hyperthyroidism. Sequencing was done on a sample of blood. The CDR3 nucleotides are TGTGCCAGTTCCAGTGATAGTGGTGGGTCCCAGCATTTT. Translated, it gives CASSSDSGGSQHF.